A single sample gave rise to the 13 T cell receptor beta chains below, sequenced in a study of T cell responses to AZD1222 COVID-19 vaccine. The method was immunoSEQ multiplex PCR; TCRdb's version includes in-frame clones alone and lacks a portion of them. The table includes fewer than 110,000 clones, around 90% detected once. Sequencing was performed on peripheral blood, taken on day 0 of AZD1222 vaccination. These receptors all come from an adult in good health.

The chain links TRBV9 to TRBJ1-2; D is unresolved. Per germline, CDR1 SGDLS and CDR2 YYNGEE. The V and J ends lost 3 bases and 8 bases respectively, with 8 bases between them. The CDR3 covers 11 residues. In nucleotides, the CDR3 is TGTGCCAGCAGCGCGACGGGGGGCTACACCTTC. Its translation is CASSATGGYTF.

V usage is TRBV2 and J usage is TRBJ2-3, with 9 bases identical to TRBD1. Germline CDR1 is SNHLY and CDR2 is FYNNEI. V lost 6 bases, J lost 6 bases, and 13 bases stayed unmatched. The CDR3 extends over 16 amino acids. This CDR3 is CASRRKGQGVEDTQYF. The CDR3, as DNA: TGTGCCAGCAGACGAAAGGGACAGGGTGTTGAGGATACGCAGTATTTT.

The gene calls are TRBV29-1 and TRBJ1-2; D is unresolved. Deletions cut 3 bases from V and 1 base from J, with 9 bases between. The CDR3 is 13 amino acids. Germline CDR1 SQVTM, CDR2 ANQGSEA. CDR3 in DNA: TGCAGCGTTGATGCAGGCCGTAACTATGGCTACACCTTC. It yields the protein CSVDAGRNYGYTF.

The V and J genes are TRBV6-2 or TRBV6-3 and TRBJ1-3; unclear D gene. Per germline, CDR1 MNHEY and CDR2 SVGEGT. V was shortened by 8 bases and J by 4 bases, with 12 bases between the two germline ends. This CDR3 contains 13 residues. CDR3 nucleotides: TGTGCCAGCCGCCGGCTGCAGGGAAACACCATATATTTT. Translating it yields CASRRLQGNTIYF.

The rearrangement links TRBV7-9 to TRBJ2-1, with no clear D. CDR1 SEHNR and CDR2 FQNEAQ come from the germline V gene (reference sequence). The CDR3 is made up of 12 amino acids. V dropped 3 bases and J dropped 8 bases, with 8 bases sitting between them. The CDR3 DNA reads TGTGCCAGCAGCTTCCCTGCCGATGAGCAGTTCTTC. It yields the protein CASSFPADEQFF.

On this clone itself: Mismatch with germline at one junction end may stem from a read error. This chain uses TRBV2 with TRBJ2-7; unclear D gene. The CDR3 is made up of 15 amino acids. From germline, CDR1 is SNHLY and CDR2 FYNNEI. The CDR3 is CASTEGSDGLYEQYF. The CDR3 region has the DNA TGTGCCAGCACTGAAGGGTCCGACGGGCTCTACGAGCAGTACTTC. The complete variable domain, with remaining parts taken from reference TRBV2 and TRBJ2-7, reads EPEVTQTPSHQVTQMGQEVILRCVPISNHLYFYWYRQILGQKVEFLVSFYNNEISEKSEIFDDQFSVERPDGSNFTLKIRSTKLEDSAMYFCASTEGSDGLYEQYFGPGTRLTVT.

This clone was observed a single time. The chain is built from TRBV4-1 and TRBJ1-1, with no clear D. Germline loops: CDR1 MGHRA, CDR2 YSYEKL. V was cut by 4 bases and J by 1 base, with 7 bases left in between. The CDR3 spans 13 residues. CDR3 in amino acids: CASSPHGNTEAFF. CDR3 DNA: TGCGCCAGCAGCCCGCACGGGAACACTGAAGCTTTCTTT.

This chain uses TRBV27 with TRBJ2-1, with a tentative D call TRBD2 (5 bases). Trimming shortened V by 6 bases and J by 1 base, and 13 bases separated the two germline ends. This CDR3 is built from 15 residues. Germline CDR1 and CDR2: MNHEY and SMNVEV (reference sequence). The CDR3 coding sequence is TGTGCCAGCAGCATAGGACTGAGATCCTACAATGAGCAGTTCTTC. It codes for CASSIGLRSYNEQFF.

This chain joins TRBV7-8 and TRBJ2-2; a weak D match, TRBD2 (6 bases). Per the germline V gene, CDR1 is SGHVS and CDR2 is FQNEAQ. This CDR3 has 16 residues. Deletions cut 2 bases from V and 4 bases from J, with 14 bases between. The CDR3: CASSLRSGVSTGELFF. CDR3 bases: TGTGCCAGCAGCTTACGGTCGGGGGTTTCCACCGGGGAGCTGTTTTTT.

This clone has a handful of counts. The V call is TRBV5-8, the J call TRBJ2-2, with 10 bases identical to TRBD1. The CDR3 is 16 amino acids. Germline trimming cut 4 bases from V and 4 bases from J; bases unmatched to any gene: 7. Per the germline V gene, CDR1 is SGHTS and CDR2 is YDEGEE. The chain's CDR3 is CASSTGTGAVTGELFF. CDR3 sequence (DNA): TGTGCCAGCAGCACCGGGACAGGGGCTGTCACCGGGGAGCTGTTTTTT.

The chain is built from TRBV7-9 and TRBJ2-2; 7 nucleotides match TRBD1. Germline V gene data show CDR1 as SEHNR and CDR2 as FQNEAQ (reference sequence). V gave up 2 bases and J gave up 5 bases; unmatched junction bases: 11. The CDR3 loop spans 17 amino acids. The CDR3 is CASSLNPPTGNTGELFF. For the CDR3, the DNA is TGTGCCAGCAGCTTAAATCCGCCGACAGGGAATACCGGGGAGCTGTTTTTT. The variable domain in full, with the rest retrieved from reference TRBV7-9 and TRBJ2-2, is DTGVSQNPRHKITKRGQNVTFRCDPISEHNRLYWYRQTLGQGPEFLTYFQNEAQLEKSRLLSDRFSAERPKGSFSTLEIQRTEQGDSAMYLCASSLNPPTGNTGELFFGEGSRLTVL.

V and J are TRBV19 and TRBJ1-3; the D is unclear. CDR3 size: 15 residues. Per the germline V gene, CDR1 is LNHDA and CDR2 is SQIVND (reference sequence). Between the trimmed V and J ends, which lost 2 bases and 0 bases, there was a span of 8 bases. The CDR3 DNA reads as TGTGCCAGTAGTATACGAGGCAGCTCTGGAAACACCATATATTTT. Translating gives CASSIRGSSGNTIYF.

This chain links TRBV6-5 with TRBJ1-2; D possibly corresponds to TRBD1 (5 bases). In germline, CDR1 is MNHEY, CDR2 SVGAGI. With 7 bases removed from V and 8 bases from J, the gap between germline ends came to 17 bases. The CDR3 spans 13 residues. CDR3 loop: CASNNGGRDGYTF. In DNA form, the CDR3 reads TGTGCCAGCAACAACGGGGGGAGGGACGGCTACACCTTC.